Sequencing of this TCR beta chain was carried out in a study of T cells in Graves' hyperthyroidism and ophthalmopathy. Study findings and constraints: Using 13 V-J features, a model discriminated ophthalmopathy from stable hyperthyroidism. The majority of expanded thyroid clonotypes above 0.001 also appeared in blood. Before onset, by a median of 6.5 months, the model predicted ophthalmopathy.

Amplification targeted TCR beta CDR3 regions from RNA transcripts. A set of HTBI primers served as the primers for a first-round RT-PCR of the TCR CDR3. Each CDR3 protein is one row after TCRdb ran MiXCR on the multiplex PCR reads. The sample shows more than 40,000 distinct CDR3 sequences, around 49% of them seen only once. The diagnoses drew upon clinical symptoms, serum thyroxine and TRAb, thyroid ultrasound and orbital computed tomography. Turning to this clonotype: Its antigen is not known.

The CDR3 consists of 15 residues. CDR1 and CDR2 (germline): SGHTA, FQGNSA. V was shortened by 4 bases and J by 0 bases, with 10 bases between the two germline ends. V usage is TRBV7-2 and J usage is TRBJ1-3; D unresolved. This receptor was identified in a woman aged 45-65 years with Graves' hyperthyroidism. The material sequenced was peripheral blood or thyroid tissue (not recorded which). CDR3: CASSSRVYSGNTIYF. In DNA form, the CDR3 reads TGTGCCAGCAGCTCAAGAGTTTACTCTGGAAACACCATATATTTT.